These T cell receptor beta chains were read from a single sample in a study of blood T cell repertoires in COVID-19. Libraries were prepared by immunoSEQ multiplex PCR; TCRdb keeps only in-frame clonotypes and omits some of them. The sample consists of around 12,000 clones, approximately 85% of them appearing once. The material sequenced was peripheral blood. Receptor source: a human donor in a cohort sampled during active COVID-19. Each CDR3 is given with its conserved first and last residue. The D gene is left open where the match is weak. The size of a clone is reported for some rows only, either as once, few or many, or as a class for expanded clones.

clone size,V gene,D gene,J gene,CDR3 DNA,CDR3 protein
-,TRBV2,TRBD1,TRBJ2-3,TGTGCCAGCACCGAAAAGGGGGCTAGCACAGATACGCAGTATTTT,CASTEKGASTDTQYF
-,TRBV21-1,-,TRBJ2-3,TGTGCCAGCAGCAAAGAATACGGAGACGGAAATTGGGGGGAAATTGTAGATACGCAGTATTTT,CASSKEYGDGNWGEIVDTQYF
-,TRBV4-2,-,TRBJ2-7,TGTGCCAGCTCTTTCGACAGCGAACCCTACGAGCAGTACTTC,CASSFDSEPYEQYF
-,TRBV5-6,-,TRBJ2-7,TGTGCCAGCAGCTTTCAAACCTACGAGCAGTACTTC,CASSFQTYEQYF
-,TRBV4-1,TRBD1,TRBJ1-5,TGCGCCAGCAGCAACCGGACAGGCTATCAGCCCCAGCATTTT,CASSNRTGYQPQHF
-,TRBV9,-,TRBJ2-2,TGTGCCACCTGCCGCGGGCAGAACACCGGGGAGCTGTTTTTT,CATCRGQNTGELFF
-,TRBV18,TRBD1,TRBJ2-2,TGTGCCAGCTCACCCCCGGCAACAGGGGGAACCGGGGAGCTGTTTTTT,CASSPPATGGTGELFF
-,TRBV7-3,-,TRBJ2-2,TGTGCCAGCAGCGCCTATAACACCGGGGAGCTGTTTTTT,CASSAYNTGELFF
-,TRBV2,TRBD2,TRBJ2-1,TGTGCCAGCGGTAAGACGGGACTAGCGGGCGAGCAGTTCTTC,CASGKTGLAGEQFF
-,TRBV18,TRBD2,TRBJ2-1,TGTGCCAGCTCACGTGGTGTTCTCCAGCGGGAGTTGCAAAGCTCCTACAATGAGCAGTTCTTC,CASSRGVLQRELQSSYNEQFF
few,TRBV5-5,TRBD1,TRBJ1-5,TGTGCCAGCAGCCCCCGGACAGGGGACAGCAATCAGCCCCAGCATTTT,CASSPRTGDSNQPQHF
-,TRBV23-1,TRBD1,TRBJ2-2,TGCGCCAGCAGTCAATCGGACCGGGACAGGAACACCGGGGAGCTGTTTTTT,CASSQSDRDRNTGELFF
-,TRBV23-1,TRBD1,TRBJ2-2,TGCGCCAGCAGTCAACCCCCCGGGACAGGGGCCCGAGGGGAGCTGTTTTTT,CASSQPPGTGARGELFF
-,TRBV19,-,TRBJ2-6,TGTGCCAGTAGTATCAGGGTTAGATCTGGGGCCAACGTCCTGACTTTC,CASSIRVRSGANVLTF
-,TRBV19,-,TRBJ2-1,TGTGCCAGTATGCCACAGGGCTGGGATGAGCAGTTCTTC,CASMPQGWDEQFF
-,TRBV27,TRBD2,TRBJ2-1,TGTGCCAGCAGTTTAATAGCGGGGAGCTCCTACAATGAGCAGTTCTTC,CASSLIAGSSYNEQFF
-,TRBV5-4,TRBD1,TRBJ2-1,TGTGCCACCGCCCTGGGACAGGGGGCTAAGGAGCAGTTCTTC,CATALGQGAKEQFF
-,TRBV9,-,TRBJ1-1,TGTGCCAGCACCCGCGGGACGGGAGGTGAAGCTTTCTTT,CASTRGTGGEAFF
-,TRBV7-3,-,TRBJ2-7,TGTGCCAGCAGCTCGCAGTCAGGGTACGAGCAGTACTTC,CASSSQSGYEQYF
-,TRBV30,-,TRBJ1-5,TGTGCCTTCAGGACGGGGGTCAATCAGCCCCAGCATTTT,CAFRTGVNQPQHF
-,TRBV15,-,TRBJ2-1,TGTGCCACCAGCAGAGATAACGGGGGAAAGCAGTTCTTC,CATSRDNGGKQFF
-,TRBV20-1,TRBD2,TRBJ2-3,TGCAGTGCTAGTGGTTTTGCGGCGGGAGGGTTGGCAGATACGCAGTATTTT,CSASGFAAGGLADTQYF
-,TRBV7-2,TRBD1,TRBJ2-3,TGTGCCAGCAGCTCCCCCCCCCTCACCGGGACAGGGGGGGCAGATACGCAGTATTTT,CASSSPPLTGTGGADTQYF
-,TRBV6-5,-,TRBJ2-7,TGTGCCAGCAGTAATTCAAGGAGCTCCTACGAGCAGTACTTC,CASSNSRSSYEQYF
-,TRBV7-2,-,TRBJ1-4,TGTGCCAGCAGCTTAAATAGGGCAGGGTGGAATGAAAAACTGTTTTTT,CASSLNRAGWNEKLFF
-,TRBV2,-,TRBJ1-4,TGTGCCAGCAGTACCCAAGGGGGTAGGGGAGTAGGGAAACTGTTTTTT,CASSTQGGRGVGKLFF
few,TRBV10-3,TRBD2,TRBJ2-3,TGTGCCATCAGTGAGTCCGATAGCGGGAGGACCCGGGATACGCAGTATTTT,CAISESDSGRTRDTQYF
-,TRBV7-2,-,TRBJ1-5,TGTGCCAGCAGCTTAGATGGCCAGGGTAATCAGCCCCAGCATTTT,CASSLDGQGNQPQHF
-,TRBV2,-,TRBJ1-2,TGTGCCAGCAGTGAAAACGGCCAGGGGTATGGCTACACCTTC,CASSENGQGYGYTF
-,TRBV30,TRBD1,TRBJ1-1,TGTGCCTGGAGTAGTGAGACAGGGGGCACTGAAGCTTTCTTT,CAWSSETGGTEAFF
-,TRBV9,TRBD2,TRBJ2-5,TGTGCCAGCAGCTCTCAGACTAGCGGGGGACAAGAGACCCAGTACTTC,CASSSQTSGGQETQYF
-,TRBV7-9,TRBD1,TRBJ2-5,TGTGCCAGCACCGGGACAGGGCAAGAGACCCAGTACTTC,CASTGTGQETQYF
-,TRBV28,-,TRBJ2-7,TGTGCCAGCAGCCCCCCACTAGCTGCCAAGACCTCCTACGAGCAGTACTTC,CASSPPLAAKTSYEQYF
-,TRBV5-1,TRBD1,TRBJ2-2,TGCGCCAGCAGCTTGTTGACAGGGTCAAACACCGGGGAGCTGTTTTTT,CASSLLTGSNTGELFF
-,TRBV18,-,TRBJ2-5,TGTGCCAGCTCCCCAGAGAACCAAGAGACCCAGTACTTC,CASSPENQETQYF
-,TRBV7-3,-,TRBJ1-1,TGTGCCAGCAGCTTAAACCCCGGGAACACTGAAGCTTTCTTT,CASSLNPGNTEAFF
once,TRBV18,-,TRBJ2-1,TGTGCCAGCTCACCACCAGTAAGGGGTGAGCAGTTCTTC,CASSPPVRGEQFF
-,TRBV7-3,-,TRBJ2-2,TGTGCCAGCAGCCCCTCTTTTACCGGGGAGCTGTTTTTT,CASSPSFTGELFF
large,TRBV29-1,-,TRBJ1-2,TGCAGCGTTGAATGGAGGGGCCAGTACTATGGCTACACCTTC,CSVEWRGQYYGYTF
-,TRBV3-1/TRBV3-2,TRBD1,TRBJ1-1,TGTGCCAGCAGCGCAACTCCGGGACAGGGGTTGGCTGAAGCTTTCTTT,CASSATPGQGLAEAFF
once,TRBV19,TRBD1,TRBJ1-1,TGTGCCAGTAGCCCCACAGGGGGCACTGAAGCTTTCTTT,CASSPTGGTEAFF
-,TRBV9,-,TRBJ1-2,TGTGCCAGCAGCCCCAGCGGCCCATCCTATGGCTACACCTTC,CASSPSGPSYGYTF
-,TRBV5-1,-,TRBJ2-1,TGCGCCAGCAGGGAGAACCCGGTCTCCTACAATGAGCAGTTCTTC,CASRENPVSYNEQFF
few,TRBV29-1,-,TRBJ1-3,TGCAGCGTTGAGTTCCACACTGGAAACACCATATATTTT,CSVEFHTGNTIYF
once,TRBV29-1,TRBD1,TRBJ2-1,TGCAGCGTTGTCAAGGACAGGTACAATGAGCAGTTCTTC,CSVVKDRYNEQFF
-,TRBV6-2/TRBV6-3,-,TRBJ2-2,TGTGCCAGCAGTAAAACCCTAAGTGGCACCGGGGAGCTGTTTTTT,CASSKTLSGTGELFF
-,TRBV4-1,-,TRBJ2-7,TGCGCCAGCAGCCTCCTACCCCAGGTCATCTACGAGCAGTACTTC,CASSLLPQVIYEQYF